This TCR beta chain was identified during a study of T cell responses to AZD1222 COVID-19 vaccine. In regard to this clone: What it binds is not known.

Assay used: immunoSEQ multiplex PCR; TCRdb lists only in-frame clones, some missing. The sample consists of around 120,000 clones, about 92% of them appearing once. Findings of the study overall: There were mostly white British donors and more females than males, and clonal diversity was possibly underestimated. Two AZD1222 administrations were followed by greater Spike-specific TCR breadth and depth.

Germline CDR1 is SGHTS and CDR2 is YDEGEE. The V end was cut by 4 bases, the J end by 10 bases, with 11 bases between. The CDR3 runs to 11 residues. The specimen was peripheral blood, collected 28 days after the second AZD1222 dose. The sequence came from an adult who received the AZD1222 COVID-19 vaccine. The chain links TRBV5-8 to TRBJ1-1; D may be TRBD1 (6 bases). Written as DNA, the CDR3 is TGTGCCAGCAGCGTGGACAGCCGAGCTTTCTTT. Its translation is CASSVDSRAFF. Combining the CDR3 with reference TRBV5-8 and TRBJ1-1 gives the whole variable domain EAGVTQSPTHLIKTRGQQATLRCSPISGHTSVYWYQQALGLGLQFLLWYDEGEERNRGNFPPRFSGRQFPNYSSELNVNALELEDSALYLCASSVDSRAFFGQGTRLTVV.